This entry describes one TCR beta chain. This entry is derived from a study of blood T cell repertoires in COVID-19. At the level of the study: T cells, B-cell-depleted T cells, or PBMCs provided the cDNA or gDNA that served as material.

Authors' methods: Amplification with reference gene primers provided the estimates of nucleated cell counts. The data were produced by immunoSEQ multiplex PCR, yet TCRdb's version contains in-frame clones alone and is incomplete. The V and J calls and the clone size are those of that table, but D and trimming were determined from the DNA. The sample records around 120,000 clones, approximately 86% being singletons. The V gene's germline CDR1 is MDHEN and CDR2 SYDVKM. The CDR3 runs to 16 residues. V shed 6 bases and J 5 bases; nucleotides not matched to a gene: 13. This TCR came from a woman between 45 and 65 years old with active or convalescent COVID-19. Source material: peripheral blood. The V gene is TRBV28, the J gene TRBJ2-3; the match to TRBD2 covers 8 bases. As DNA, the CDR3 is TGTGCCAGCAGACTGAGGAGCGGGAGTAACCTAGATACGCAGTATTTT. Protein product: CASRLRSGSNLDTQYF. The variable domain in full, completed from reference TRBV28 and TRBJ2-3, reads DVKVTQSSRYLVKRTGEKVFLECVQDMDHENMFWYRQDPGLGLRLIYFSYDVKMKEKGDIPEGYSVSREKKERFSLILESASTNQTSMYLCASRLRSGSNLDTQYFGPGTRLTVL.